This section outlines one TCR beta chain sequence together with its context. Its antigen is not identified. The CDR3 sequence is 14 residues long. V trimming: 6 bases; J trimming: 1 base; junction bases outside the gene matches: 8. CDR1 is SQVTM, CDR2 ANQGSEA, per germline. This specimen belongs to a study of CD8 T cells in Susac syndrome. After extraction with the RNeasy kit, about 0.45 to 1 ug of the RNA was reverse transcribed using random hexamers. immunoSEQ multiplex PCR amplified TCR beta CDR3 across 54 Vbeta, 13 Jbeta. Each CDR3 protein gets one entry after TCRdb re-called the immunoSEQ multiplex PCR reads with MiXCR. The sample holds some 120,000 distinct CDR3 sequences, over 90% seen once. The study's findings and limits: The study recognized that the number of individuals in its TCR sequencing and HLA analysis was relatively small.

This receptor was obtained from a human donor in good health. The sample comprised CD4+ T cells from PBMCs. This chain uses TRBV29-1 with TRBJ1-1, with 7 bases fitting TRBD1. CDR3 loop: CSVRIGTANTEAFF. Here the CDR3 DNA reads TGCAGCGTCCGCATCGGGACAGCGAACACTGAAGCTTTCTTT.